These 6 T cell receptor beta chains share one sample of origin, sequenced in a study of CD8+ T cells in alopecia areata. After isolation, RNA underwent reverse transcription to generate cDNA as the sequencing template. Produced via immunoSEQ multiplex PCR; TCRdb's table is partial and in-frame only. This sample has 150,000 to 200,000 clones, with around three fifths found just once. This material consisted of CD4+ T cells sorted from blood, taken at week 0. These receptors originate from a human donor with alopecia areata.

In this sample, this clone turned up a few times. This chain's CDR3 is CSVRDKWETQYF. For the CDR3, the DNA is TGCAGCGTTCGGGACAAATGGGAGACCCAGTACTTC. This sequence joins TRBV29-1 and TRBJ2-5, with a possible D match to TRBD1 (6 bases). Germline CDR1 and CDR2: SQVTM and ANQGSEA. Trimming removed 5 bases from V and 5 bases from J, with 12 bases in between. CDR3 size: 12 residues.

The rearrangement uses TRBV30 and TRBJ1-2; D is ambiguous. The CDR3 is 13 residues long. V gave up 3 bases and J gave up 7 bases, with 15 bases separating them. The germline V gene encodes CDR1 GTSNPN and CDR2 SVGIG (reference sequence). The CDR3 reads CAWRELRESGYTF. The CDR3, as DNA: TGTGCCTGGAGGGAACTGCGGGAATCTGGCTACACCTTC.

The rearrangement uses TRBV30 and TRBJ2-5, with TRBD1 matching 8 bases. V lost 5 bases and J lost 5; bases outside the gene matches: 10. This CDR3 has 14 amino acids. The V gene's germline CDR1 is GTSNPN and CDR2 SVGIG (reference sequence). CDR3 loop: CAWERQGIVETQYF. CDR3 DNA: TGTGCCTGGGAGAGACAGGGGATAGTGGAGACCCAGTACTTC.

The J gene is TRBJ1-2, the V gene TRBV29-1; a weak D match, TRBD1 (5 bases). CDR1 is SQVTM and CDR2 is ANQGSEA in the germline V gene. The CDR3 spans 12 residues. V lost 2 bases and J lost 4, with 8 bases in between. The DNA of the CDR3 is TGCAGCGTTGAATCGGGGCCCTATGGCTACACCTTC. Translating gives CSVESGPYGYTF.

The chain recombines TRBV29-1 with TRBJ1-2; the D is unclear. The CDR3 covers 12 residues. The V gene's germline CDR1 is SQVTM and CDR2 ANQGSEA. Trimming stripped 5 bases from V and 5 bases from J, with 12 bases between. The CDR3 region has the DNA TGCAGCGTTTCAAGCTCGACGTATGGCTACACCTTC. This encodes CSVSSSTYGYTF. Together with reference TRBV29-1 and TRBJ1-2, the CDR3 gives the full variable domain: SAVISQKPSRDICQRGTSLTIQCQVDSQVTMMFWYRQQPGQSLTLIATANQGSEATYESGFVIDKFPISRPNLTFSTLTVSNMSPEDSSIYLCSVSSSTYGYTFGSGTRLTVV.

The V call is TRBV27, the J call TRBJ1-2; D is ambiguous. CDR3 size: 14 residues. The germline V and J ends were trimmed by 5 bases and 4 bases, with 14 bases remaining between them. Looked up from germline, CDR1 is MNHEY and CDR2 is SMNVEV (reference sequence). CDR3 bases: TGTGCCAGCAGTCAGACGCCTTCGGGCTATGGCTACACCTTC. Translating gives CASSQTPSGYGYTF.